The entry below describes one TCR beta chain. Its specific antigen is unknown. No much larger clone exists at a distance of one base, and base qualities are not known. This entry belongs to a study of T cell clones after liver transplantation (dated by TCRdb to the late 2010s). For context, the study as a whole: Samples were obtained from ITN030ST, a randomized trial in which withdrawal of immunosuppression was attempted within 2 years of liver transplantation. Tolerance meant complete immunosuppression withdrawal for at least one year without liver enzymes rising beyond twice the upper limit of normal. The subjects received no induction therapy and were kept on standard immunosuppression until randomization at 12-24 months post-transplant. Blood samples were taken pre-transplant, pre-randomization before withdrawal, and post-randomization after full withdrawal or failed withdrawal. Donor-reactive T cell clones were identified by TCRbeta sequencing after a pre-transplant mixed lymphocyte reaction and then tracked in post-transplant blood. Third party-reactive TCRbeta sequences were also identified from pre-transplant MLRs to serve as an antigen-independent comparator for donor-reactive sequences. Of the eight recipients, a few were HCV-positive, while the remaining recipients had been transplanted for non-autoimmune, non-viral indications. Of the 8 liver transplant recipients making up the studied cohort, 3 were classified as tolerant and 5 as non-tolerant. The research as a whole found: When repertoire turnover was taken into account, detection of donor-reactive sequences was significantly reduced in 7 of 8 subjects for CD4 and in 8 of 8 subjects for CD8. Because of small, heterogeneous patient numbers and non-standardized post-transplant time points, the conclusions were only preliminary. A significant post-transplant decrease in circulating donor-reactive CD4 TCRbeta sequences was observed in 5 of 8 subjects, irrespective of tolerance or HCV status. Because no allograft tissue specimens were available, donor-reactive T cells may have migrated into the graft instead of being deleted. A greater decline was seen for donor-reactive sequences than for third party-reactive sequences, suggesting partial antigen-specific deletion unrelated to withdrawal success. In a couple of subjects, low numbers of available donor cells limited the measurable donor-reactive repertoire.

Spanning cysteine to phenylalanine, the CDR3 consists of 14 amino acids. Only the CDR3 DNA stays, 42 bases, in frame from base 1. In the germline V gene, CDR1 corresponds to MGHDK and CDR2 to SYGVNS. Trimming takes 4 bases from V and 2 bases from J, and the germline ends sit 12 bases apart. Unstimulated PBMCs, after thawing, were stained for CD3, CD4 and CD8 and then FACS-sorted into CD3+CD4+ and CD3+CD8+ populations. Each of the 8 studied subjects was randomized to immunosuppression withdrawal. The Qiagen DNeasy Blood and Tissue Kit was used to isolate genomic DNA. Using immunoSEQ, frozen genomic DNA was subjected to high-throughput TCRbeta CDR3 sequencing, a process that included PCR amplification, mapping, bias correction and internal controls. In the authors' own workflow: Productive rearrangements were retained, and unique TCRbeta sequences were defined by the CDR3 nucleotide sequence together with the V and J gene. For a sequence to be called donor-reactive, it needed a frequency of at least 0.01% and at least 5-fold expansion in CFSE-low cells compared with unstimulated pre-transplant cells. Minimum frequency thresholds were set for each subject on the basis of the unstimulated sample with the lowest template count, so that a detection power of at least 90% was ensured. Jensen-Shannon divergence between the top 1000 TCRbeta sequences post-transplant and pre-transplant was used to measure repertoire turnover. Changes in detection of donor-reactive sequences were assessed with two-sided Fisher's exact tests. TCRdb carries this immuneACCESS record with in-frame sequences only. Its versions omit some clonotypes, under half of them owing to an unresolved V gene in the studies checked, with the rest unexplained. D and trimming were read from the DNA, whereas the V and J calls and clone size are those reported in that table. Present in this sample are fewer than 65,000 clones, roughly nine tenths of which were seen just once. The biggest ten clones account for 13% to 15% of the sample.

The clonotype comes from a human patient who received a liver transplant. Once a transplant has taken place, some T cells may be donor derived. This sequence uses TRBV25-1 and TRBJ2-7, with no confidently assigned D gene. Specimen: CD8+ T cells from blood, collected 12 months after liver transplant. The DNA sequence is TGTGCCAGCAGTGCCGACTGGCGGACCTACGAGCAGTACTTC. This encodes CASSADWRTYEQYF.